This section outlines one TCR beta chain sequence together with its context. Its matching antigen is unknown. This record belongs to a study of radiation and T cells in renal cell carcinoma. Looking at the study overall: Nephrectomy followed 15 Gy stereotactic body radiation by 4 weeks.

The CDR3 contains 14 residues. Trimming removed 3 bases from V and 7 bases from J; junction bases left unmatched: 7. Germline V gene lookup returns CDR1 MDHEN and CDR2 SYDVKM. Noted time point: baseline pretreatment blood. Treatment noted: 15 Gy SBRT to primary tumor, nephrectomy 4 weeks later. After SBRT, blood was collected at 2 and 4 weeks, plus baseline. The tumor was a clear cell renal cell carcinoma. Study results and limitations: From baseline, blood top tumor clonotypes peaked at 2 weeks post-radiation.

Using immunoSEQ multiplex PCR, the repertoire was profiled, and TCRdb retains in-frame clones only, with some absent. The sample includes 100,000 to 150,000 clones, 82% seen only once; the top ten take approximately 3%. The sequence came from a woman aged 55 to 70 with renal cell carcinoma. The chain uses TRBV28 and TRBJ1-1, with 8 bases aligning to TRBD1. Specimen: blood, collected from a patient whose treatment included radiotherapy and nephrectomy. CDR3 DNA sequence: TGTGCCAGCAGTTTTCGCGGACAGGGAAATGAAGCTTTCTTT. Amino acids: CASSFRGQGNEAFF.